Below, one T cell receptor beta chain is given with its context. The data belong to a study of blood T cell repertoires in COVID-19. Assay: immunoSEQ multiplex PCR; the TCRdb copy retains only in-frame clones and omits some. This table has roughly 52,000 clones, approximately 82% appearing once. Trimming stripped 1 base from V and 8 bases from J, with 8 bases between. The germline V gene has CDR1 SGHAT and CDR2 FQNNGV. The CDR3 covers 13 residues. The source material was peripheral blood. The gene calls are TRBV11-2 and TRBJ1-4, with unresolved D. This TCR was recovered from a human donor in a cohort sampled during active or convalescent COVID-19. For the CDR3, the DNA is TGTGCCAGCAGCTTAGTGGAGTGGGAAAAACTGTTTTTT. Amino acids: CASSLVEWEKLFF.